This T cell receptor beta chain was sequenced during a study of shared clonotypes between healthy human individuals. Study in general: Three CD4 naive, three CD4 memory, two CD8 naive and one CD8 memory plate were used per donor. Study-wide findings and caveats: Clonotypes shared by all four donors outscored non-shared clonotypes in generation probability. Clonotype sharing among donors likely depends on sequencing depth.

For this clone: What it binds is not known.

Naive CD8 cells were CD45RO-negative, positively selected for CCR7, excluding terminally differentiated effector memory CD45RA+ cells. V lost 0 bases and J lost 4, with 9 bases in between. Germline CDR1 reads SQVTM; CDR2 reads ANQGSEA. The CDR3 has 13 residues. Sequencing was performed with immunoSEQ multiplex PCR; in TCRdb, only in-frame clones are kept and a portion is missing. Here the sample spans 1.5 million to 2.5 million clones, approximately 94% being singletons. The sequence derives from a man aged 18-30 years in good health. The gene calls are TRBV29-1 and TRBJ1-2; D not resolved. Sequencing input: naive CD8+ T cells sorted from blood. The CDR3 loop is CSVEDRKSYGYTF. CDR3 DNA: TGCAGCGTTGAAGATCGGAAGAGCTATGGCTACACCTTC.